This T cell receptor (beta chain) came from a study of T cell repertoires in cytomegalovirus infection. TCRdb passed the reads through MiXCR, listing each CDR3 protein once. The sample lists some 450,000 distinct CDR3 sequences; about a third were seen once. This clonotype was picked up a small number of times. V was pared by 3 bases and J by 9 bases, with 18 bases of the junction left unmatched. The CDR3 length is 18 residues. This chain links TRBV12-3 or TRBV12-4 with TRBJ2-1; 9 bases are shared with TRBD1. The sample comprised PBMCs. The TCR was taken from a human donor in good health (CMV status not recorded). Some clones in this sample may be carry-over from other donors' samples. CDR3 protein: CASSFYDIPGQGLGEQFF. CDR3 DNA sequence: TGTGCCAGCAGTTTTTATGATATCCCGGGACAGGGATTAGGTGAGCAGTTCTTC.